The 19 T cell receptor beta chains below come from one sample, sequenced in a study of blood T cell repertoires in COVID-19. TCRdb keeps only in-frame clones here, not all; method: immunoSEQ multiplex PCR. The sample holds a few hundred thousand clones, around 86% seen once. Sequenced: peripheral blood. Receptors originate from a woman between 50 and 59 years old with COVID-19, enrolled during active disease.

The CDR3 DNA is TGTGCCAGCAGCCTCCGACAGGGGGCCCGCTATGGCTACACCTTC. It specifies CASSLRQGARYGYTF. The genes are TRBV7-2 and TRBJ1-2; 10 bases agree with TRBD1. V gave up 5 bases and J gave up 4 bases; unmatched junction bases: 7. The germline V gene has CDR1 SGHTA and CDR2 FQGNSA. This CDR3 is 15 amino acids long.

The chain couples TRBV19 to TRBJ2-7; TRBD1 aligns across 7 bases. Germline CDR1 reads LNHDA; CDR2 reads SQIVND (reference sequence). CDR3 size: 12 residues. Germline trimming cut 4 bases from V and 6 bases from J; bases unmatched to any gene: 3. Written as DNA, the CDR3 is TGTGCCAGTAGTACGACAGGGTTCGAGCAGTACTTC. It codes for CASSTTGFEQYF.

This clone appeared a few times. The chain carries TRBV9 and TRBJ1-3; D perhaps matches TRBD1 (6 bases). Germline V lookup: CDR1 SGDLS, CDR2 YYNGEE. The CDR3 runs to 17 residues. Trimming cost V 4 bases and J 0 bases, with 17 bases left between them. The chain's CDR3 is CASSTLPTGYSGNTIYF. The CDR3 DNA sequence: TGTGCCAGCAGCACCCTCCCGACAGGATACTCTGGAAACACCATATATTTT. The whole variable domain, remainder taken from reference TRBV9 and TRBJ1-3, is DSGVTQTPKHLITATGQRVTLRCSPRSGDLSVYWYQQSLDQGLQFLIQYYNGEERAKGNILERFSAQQFPDLHSELNLSSLELGDSALYFCASSTLPTGYSGNTIYFGEGSWLTVV.

The V gene is TRBV5-5, the J gene TRBJ1-2; D is possibly TRBD1 (6 bases). Trimming pared 7 bases from V and 7 bases from J, leaving 17 bases between. This CDR3 has 13 residues. Germline lookup yields CDR1 SGHKS and CDR2 YYEKEE (reference sequence). DNA of the CDR3: TGTGCCAGCGCCTCGGGGGGCAGGCTTGGCTACACCTTC. This sequence encodes CASASGGRLGYTF.

The chain couples TRBV2 to TRBJ1-1, with 7 bases lining up with TRBD1. V gave up 3 bases and J gave up 4 bases; unmatched junction bases: 8. This CDR3 spans 15 amino acids. Germline V gene data show CDR1 as SNHLY and CDR2 as FYNNEI. CDR3 nucleotides: TGTGCCAGCAGTGATGCTACAGGGGTAGGCACTGAAGCTTTCTTT. Translation: CASSDATGVGTEAFF.

This chain links TRBV6-1 with TRBJ2-5; 10 nucleotides agree with TRBD1. The junction had 5 bases not matched to a gene; V was cut back by 4 bases and J by 0 bases. The germline V gene has CDR1 MNHNS and CDR2 SASEGT. CDR3 length: 16 residues. In nucleotides, the CDR3 is TGTGCCAGCAGTGGATGGACAGGGGGATACCAAGAGACCCAGTACTTC. As protein: CASSGWTGGYQETQYF.

The chain couples TRBV5-1 to TRBJ2-1; 11 positions match TRBD2. Germline V gene data show CDR1 as SGHRS and CDR2 as YFSETQ. The trim removed 10 bases at V and 3 bases at J, leaving 15 bases unmatched. The length of the CDR3 is 17 residues. Written as DNA, the CDR3 is TGCGCCTCCTCAGGGGGGCTAGCGGGGGGCCGCTACAATGAGCAGTTCTTC. Translation gives CASSGGLAGGRYNEQFF.

The chain carries TRBV6-2 or TRBV6-3 and TRBJ1-2; possibly TRBD1 for D (6 bases). Germline CDR1 and CDR2: MNHEY and SVGEGT. This CDR3 is 13 amino acids long. V was pared by 2 bases and J by 2 bases, with 6 bases between. The CDR3 DNA reads as TGTGCCAGCAGTTACGACAGGAACTATGGCTACACCTTC. Translated: CASSYDRNYGYTF.

The chain is built from TRBV2 and TRBJ2-1; unclear D gene. Trimming pared 5 bases from V and 8 bases from J, leaving 10 bases between. CDR1 is SNHLY and CDR2 is FYNNEI in the germline V gene. The CDR3 runs to 12 residues. CDR3 amino acids: CASSPRGDEQFF. In nucleotides, the CDR3 is TGTGCCAGCAGTCCCAGAGGCGATGAGCAGTTCTTC.

This chain links TRBV11-2 with TRBJ2-3, with a possible D match to TRBD2 (5 bases). Germline values: CDR1 SGHAT, CDR2 FQNNGV. The CDR3 totals 15 residues. V was shortened by 2 bases and J by 0 bases, with 9 bases between the two germline ends. The CDR3 coding sequence is TGTGCCAGCAGCTTAATTCTAGCTAGCACAGATACGCAGTATTTT. Protein product: CASSLILASTDTQYF.

CDR3 DNA: TGTGCCAGCAGCTTGAGGGCAGGGGGCATCACAGATACGCAGTATTTT. Translated, it gives CASSLRAGGITDTQYF. This chain joins TRBV5-6 and TRBJ2-3; 8 nucleotides align to TRBD1. Looked up from germline, CDR1 is SGHDT and CDR2 is YYEEEE. V lost 1 base, J lost 2 bases, and 6 bases stayed unmatched. The CDR3 sequence is 16 residues long.

The chain carries TRBV11-2 and TRBJ2-1; 8 bases align to TRBD2. V lost 0 bases to trimming and J lost 5 bases; unmatched junction nucleotides: 9. The CDR3 is 17 amino acids. Germline assignment: CDR1 SGHAT and CDR2 FQNNGV. CDR3 coding DNA: TGTGCCAGCAGCTTAGAAGGAGCTAGCGGGTATAACAATGAGCAGTTCTTC. This gives the protein CASSLEGASGYNNEQFF.

The chain links TRBV2 to TRBJ2-1; D is possibly TRBD1 (5 bases). Germline V gives CDR1 SNHLY, CDR2 FYNNEI. Trimming removed 5 bases from V and 0 bases from J, with 17 bases in between. This CDR3 is built from 17 residues. DNA of the CDR3: TGTGCCAGCAGTCGCCCCCCAGGGTTGAGCTCCTACAATGAGCAGTTCTTC. Translating it yields CASSRPPGLSSYNEQFF.

The rearrangement uses TRBV10-3 and TRBJ2-3; 11 bases agree with TRBD1. Germline CDR1 reads ENHRY; CDR2 reads SYGVKD. V lost 4 bases, J lost 5 bases, and 5 bases stayed unmatched. The CDR3 extends over 15 amino acids. The CDR3 region has the DNA TGTGCCATCAGTGGAGGACAGGGGGCGGGAGATACGCAGTATTTT. Amino acids: CAISGGQGAGDTQYF.

The J gene is TRBJ2-1, the V gene TRBV7-3; D gene uncertain. V lost 1 base to trimming and J lost 1 base, with 8 bases between them. Looked up from germline, CDR1 is SGHTA and CDR2 is FQGTGA. The CDR3 extends over 15 amino acids. The CDR3 region has the DNA TGTGCCAGCAGCTTAAGGGCTAATTCCTACAATGAGCAGTTCTTC. Protein sequence: CASSLRANSYNEQFF.

This clone was observed once. The chain joins TRBV6-5 to TRBJ1-1, with D unresolved. The CDR3 totals 15 residues. Germline loops: CDR1 MNHEY, CDR2 SVGAGI. Trimming cost V 0 bases and J 5 bases, with 13 bases left between them. The DNA of the CDR3 is TGTGCCAGCAGTTACTCGACACAAACGGGGACTGAAGCTTTCTTT. This gives the protein CASSYSTQTGTEAFF.

This chain links TRBV30 with TRBJ1-4; D unclear. Germline V gives CDR1 GTSNPN, CDR2 SVGIG (reference sequence). The length of the CDR3 is 13 residues. Trimming took 3 bases from V and 8 from J, leaving 13 bases between them. CDR3 sequence: CAWRPRGEEKLFF. In nucleotides, the CDR3 is TGTGCCTGGAGACCCCGCGGGGAGGAAAAACTGTTTTTT.

The V gene is TRBV19, the J gene TRBJ1-6, with TRBD1 matching over 7 bases. From germline, CDR1 is LNHDA and CDR2 SQIVND (reference sequence). This CDR3 is built from 14 residues. V shed 2 bases, J shed 11 bases, and the junction held 6 bases outside the gene matches. The CDR3 DNA is TGTGCCAGTAGTATACAGGGGGGAACGACACCCCTCCACTTT. This codes for CASSIQGGTTPLHF.

V usage is TRBV6-5 and J usage is TRBJ2-7; D gene unclear. This CDR3 spans 11 amino acids. The V and J ends lost 6 bases and 3 bases respectively, with 6 bases between them. Germline values: CDR1 MNHEY, CDR2 SVGAGI. The CDR3 sequence is CASSNSYEQYF. Here the CDR3 DNA reads TGTGCCAGCAGCAACAGCTACGAGCAGTACTTC.